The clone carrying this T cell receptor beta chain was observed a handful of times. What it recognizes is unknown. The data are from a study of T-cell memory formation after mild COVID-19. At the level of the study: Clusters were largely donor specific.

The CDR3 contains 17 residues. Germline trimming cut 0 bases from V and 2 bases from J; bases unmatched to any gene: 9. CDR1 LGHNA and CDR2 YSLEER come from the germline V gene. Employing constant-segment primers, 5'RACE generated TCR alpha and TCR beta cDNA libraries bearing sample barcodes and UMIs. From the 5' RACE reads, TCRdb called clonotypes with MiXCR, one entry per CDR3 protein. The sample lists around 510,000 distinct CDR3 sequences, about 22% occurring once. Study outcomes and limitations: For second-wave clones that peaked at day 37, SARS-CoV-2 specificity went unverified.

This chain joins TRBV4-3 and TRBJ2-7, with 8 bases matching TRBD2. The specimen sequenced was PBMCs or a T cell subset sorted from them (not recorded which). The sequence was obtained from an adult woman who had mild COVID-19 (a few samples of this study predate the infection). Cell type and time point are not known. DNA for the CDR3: TGCGCCAGCAGCCAAGACCTCGTCGGGAGGGCCGCCTACGAGCAGTACTTC. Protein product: CASSQDLVGRAAYEQYF.